The sequence of this T cell receptor beta chain was determined in a study of regulatory T cells in long-lasting Graves disease. Study in general: Antithyroid drugs had been given to newly diagnosed Graves' patients for under 3 months.

The table lists this clonotype with many counts. Time point specified: newly diagnosed GD, antithyroid drugs for less than 3 months. After RNA was extracted from PBMCs, the TCR library was made from it. American Thyroid Association guidelines defined how Graves' disease was diagnosed. Construction of the TCR beta libraries employed iRepertoire HTBI primers in conjunction with Arm-PCR of CDR3 regions. As handled by the study authors: Samples collectively showed 62 TRBV and approximately 15 TRBJ segments. TCRdb passed the multiplex PCR reads through MiXCR, listing each CDR3 protein once. V and J calls and clone size were set by TCRdb, not the authors. The sample includes about 500,000 distinct CDR3 sequences, 9.5% to 15% of them seen just once. Per the germline V gene, CDR1 is MNHEY and CDR2 is SVGEGT. This CDR3 is built from 14 residues. Trimming shortened V by 9 bases and J by 0 bases, and 11 bases separated the two germline ends.

The same data also went into a second study, on T cells in Graves' hyperthyroidism and ophthalmopathy. That paper adds: Thyroid ultrasound and orbital computed tomography, with clinical symptoms and serum thyroxine and TRAb, informed diagnoses.

The TCR was taken from a woman aged 25 to 45 with Graves disease. The sequences come from peripheral blood mononuclear cells (PBMCs), collected at new diagnosis, from a patient treated with antithyroid drugs. V is TRBV6-2 or TRBV6-3 and J is TRBJ2-2; D unclear. The CDR3: CASCDTANTGELFF. The CDR3 nucleotides read TGTGCCAGTTGTGACACAGCGAACACCGGGGAGCTGTTTTTT.